Listed here is a single T cell receptor beta chain. Its antigen is not yet known. This sample is part of a study of CXCR3-negative and CXCR3-positive naive CD8 T cells (dated by TCRdb to between 2018 and 2020). A note on the overall study: Around 140 million TRB reads were obtained in total, roughly 1.5 +/- 0.3 million reads per library. Diversity and physicochemical repertoire analyses were performed on some eleven donors pooled from two independent experiments. TRBV-TRBJ cluster analysis included naive subsets from roughly 5 donors and memory cells from 3 donors.

Spanning cysteine to phenylalanine, the CDR3 consists of 11 amino acids. The record lacks a DNA sequence. CDR1 and CDR2 are drawn from the germline V gene: SQVTM, ANQGSEA. Each CD8+ T cell subset was flow-sorted in triplicate, and some 310,000 cells per subset were placed directly into RLT lysis buffer. Naive CD8+ T cells were defined stringently as CD45RO-CCR7+CD27+CD95- to exclude memory contaminants. Peripheral blood mononuclear cells were isolated from buffy coats by standard density gradient centrifugation. Naive CXCR3-negative and CXCR3-positive CD8+ T cells were flow-sorted on a FACSAria III. An RNeasy Mini Kit was used to extract total RNA from the sorted cells. On the study overall, not on this receptor specifically: Because surface CD5, which is linked to self-reactivity in mice, was comparable between the naive subsets, TCR interaction strength was also inferred from the physicochemical properties of TRB CDR3s. Repertoire diversity was comparably high in both naive subsets but much lower in memory CD8+ T cells. Within the same donor, TRBV-TRBJ usage looked similar between naive CXCR3-negative and CXCR3-positive cells, but memory cells had distinct patterns. TRB CDR3s from CXCR3-positive naive cells showed higher hydrophobicity (lower Kidera factor 4), lower energy, and higher strength and volume indices than CXCR3-negative naive cells. Freshly isolated PBMCs were used for most assays because CXCR3 expression went down partially after cryopreservation.

Sequencing was performed on a NextSeq 550. The Human TCR Profiling Kit (MiLaboratory) was used to make UMI-labeled 5' RACE TRB cDNA libraries. cDNA synthesis used the entire amount of extracted RNA, and PCR amplification then used the entire amount of cDNA produced. Libraries were prepared in parallel with an identical number of PCR cycles. The original methods were these. MIGEC and MiXCR extracted about 49,000 +/- 11,000 unique UMI-labeled TRB cDNA molecules per library, requiring at least two reads per UMI. An average of roughly 40,000 +/- 10,000 functional in-frame TRB CDR3 nucleotide clonotypes without stop codons was found per library. Diversity metrics, including normalized Shannon-Wiener and Chao1, were computed in VDJtools after downsampling to 5000 UMI-labeled TRB molecules per sample. For the central five CDR3 residues, VDJtools calculated physicochemical properties weighted by clonotype size, namely interaction energy, strength, volume and Kidera factor 4. Each entry corresponds to one CDR3 protein sequence from reads that TCRdb reprocessed, and DNA is not given. What appears here as the V and J calls and clone size reflects TCRdb's work, not the paper's. In this sample's table one finds 130,000 to 150,000 distinct CDR3 sequences. The top ten clones comprise over 0.25% of the sample.

This receptor was identified in a human donor in good health. Some clones in this sample may be carry-over from other donors' samples. The sequencing input was naive CXCR3+ CD8+ T cells from blood. What the cell subset or site label conveys for this sample: CD45RO-CCR7+CD27+CD95- naive CD8+ T cells expressing CXCR3 (TNR3+). The sequence links TRBV29-1 to TRBJ2-2. The CDR3 reads as follows: CSGDSYGELFF.